This entry describes one T cell receptor (beta chain). Its antigen remains unidentified. The data are from a study of vaccination effects on CD4 cells after COVID-19. Study-level information: Vaccination followed sampling of two convalescent patients by 16 days and one week respectively.

Per the germline V gene, CDR1 is MGHRA and CDR2 is YSYEKL. The CDR3 contains 14 residues. Trimming removed 4 bases at V and 1 base at J, with 8 bases between. The assay was immunoSEQ multiplex PCR, and TCRdb's table has in-frame clones only and misses some. The sample records approximately 40,000 clones, over 60% being singletons. Antigen-specific CD4+ T cell clonotypes were called by their expansion after viral peptide-pool culture in ViraFEST. Following 10 days of culture, CD4+ T cells were isolated. This person caught SARS-CoV-2 sometime from March to December 2020, and PCR testing confirmed the infection. Cultures used fewer than 2.5 million PBMC per well, 9 to 10 IU/ml IL-2 and approximately 10 ug/ml peptides.

The origin of this receptor is a human donor who had a prior SARS-CoV-2 infection. The sequences come from CD4+ T cells from PBMCs cultured with a peptide pool, collected before COVID-19 vaccination. The V call is TRBV4-1, the J call TRBJ2-1, with D maybe TRBD2 (6 bases). The CDR3 region has the DNA TGCGCCAGCAGCCTGGGGGGTTCCTACAATGAGCAGTTCTTC. Amino acid sequence: CASSLGGSYNEQFF.